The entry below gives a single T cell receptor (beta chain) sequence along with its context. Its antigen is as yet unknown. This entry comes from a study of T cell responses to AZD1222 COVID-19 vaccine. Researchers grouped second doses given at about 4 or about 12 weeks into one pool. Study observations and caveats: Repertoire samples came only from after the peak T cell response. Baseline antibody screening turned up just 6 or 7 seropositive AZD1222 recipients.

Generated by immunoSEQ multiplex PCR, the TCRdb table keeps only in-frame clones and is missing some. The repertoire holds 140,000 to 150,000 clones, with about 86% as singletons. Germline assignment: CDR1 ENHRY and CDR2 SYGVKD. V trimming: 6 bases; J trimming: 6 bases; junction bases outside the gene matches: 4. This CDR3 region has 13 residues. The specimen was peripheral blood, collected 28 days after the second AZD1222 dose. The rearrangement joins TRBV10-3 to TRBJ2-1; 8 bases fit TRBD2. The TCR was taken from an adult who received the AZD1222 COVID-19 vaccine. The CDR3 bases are TGTGCCATCAGCCTGGGACTAGTCAATGAGCAGTTCTTC. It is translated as CAISLGLVNEQFF.